The rows below give T cell receptor beta chains drawn from one sample of a study of CD8 T cells in ankylosing spondylitis. A single record per CDR3 protein comes from TCRdb applying MiXCR to the 5' RACE reads. This repertoire shows about 130,000 distinct CDR3 sequences, approximately 13% found once; its top ten account for just under 3%. Sample: blood, either unsorted or a sorted T cell fraction (not recorded which). The source is a female donor with ankylosing spondylitis or in good health (not recorded which). Each CDR3 is given with its conserved first and last residue. Fields, in order: J gene, V gene, clone size, D gene, CDR3 protein, CDR3 DNA. A D gene is named only where the DNA matches it firmly. Not all rows give a size; the values are once, few, many and, for expanded clones, a class.

>TRBJ2-1|TRBV12-5|-|-
CASARSGPQFF
TGTGCTAGTGCAAGGTCGGGTCCGCAGTTCTTC
>TRBJ1-5|TRBV20-1|few|-
CSATPGTLDQPQHF
TGCAGTGCTACCCCCGGGACCTTGGATCAGCCCCAGCATTTT
>TRBJ2-1|TRBV7-9|few|TRBD2
CASSQPGGSYNEQFF
TGTGCCAGCAGTCAACCCGGGGGGTCCTACAATGAGCAGTTCTTC
>TRBJ2-7|TRBV11-2|few|-
CASSITGKHGEQYF
TGTGCCAGCAGCATCACAGGGAAACATGGCGAGCAGTACTTC
>TRBJ2-7|TRBV15|-|-
CATSRLGTYEQYF
TGTGCCACCAGCCGACTAGGGACCTACGAGCAGTACTTC
>TRBJ2-2|TRBV7-8|-|-
CASSLATGTNTGELFF
TGTGCCAGCAGCTTAGCAACAGGGACGAACACCGGGGAGCTGTTTTTT
>TRBJ1-2|TRBV15|many|TRBD1
CATSSRSGQGVVGYTF
TGTGCCACCAGCAGCCGATCCGGACAGGGGGTCGTTGGCTACACCTTC
>TRBJ2-1|TRBV4-1|-|TRBD2
CASSQERERYNEQFF
TGCGCCAGCAGCCAAGAGCGGGAGCGCTACAATGAGCAGTTCTTC
>TRBJ1-1|TRBV6-1|few|TRBD1
CASSQGQRNTEAFF
TGTGCCAGCAGTCAGGGACAGAGGAACACTGAAGCTTTCTTT
>TRBJ2-2|TRBV28|-|-
CASSDWGLADSTGELFF
TGTGCCAGCAGCGATTGGGGGCTAGCGGACTCCACCGGGGAGCTGTTTTTT
>TRBJ1-5|TRBV12-3/TRBV12-4|many|TRBD1
CASRADRSGQPQHF
TGTGCCAGCAGAGCGGACAGGAGTGGGCAGCCCCAGCATTTT
>TRBJ1-1|TRBV5-1|-|TRBD1
CASSLWVGGEGGTEAFF
TGCGCCAGCAGCTTGTGGGTAGGGGGCGAGGGAGGCACTGAAGCTTTCTTT
>TRBJ1-2|TRBV7-9|few|-
CASSFPGTDYGYTF
TGTGCCAGCAGTTTCCCGGGCACTGACTATGGCTACACCTTC
>TRBJ2-2|TRBV20-1|few|TRBD2
CSASLSGAANTGELFF
TGCAGTGCTAGTCTTAGCGGGGCTGCGAACACCGGGGAGCTGTTTTTT
>TRBJ1-5|TRBV27|-|-
CASSLTGPPSNQPQHF
TGTGCCAGCAGTTTAACGGGGCCCCCTTCTAATCAGCCCCAGCATTTT
>TRBJ2-1|TRBV19|-|TRBD1
CASSIGTAYNEQFF
TGTGCCAGTAGTATCGGGACAGCATACAATGAGCAGTTCTTC
>TRBJ2-1|TRBV7-8|many|-
CASSSYRLGSYNEQFF
TGTGCCAGCAGCTCCTACCGACTAGGCTCCTACAATGAGCAGTTCTTC
>TRBJ2-7|TRBV9|-|-
CASSVGSLSYEQYF
TGTGCCAGCAGCGTAGGGTCGCTCTCCTACGAGCAGTACTTC
>TRBJ2-3|TRBV18|-|-
CASSPRALMADLTDTQYF
TGTGCCAGCTCACCACGGGCCTTGATGGCAGACCTGACGGATACGCAGTATTTT
>TRBJ2-2|TRBV12-3/TRBV12-4|many|TRBD2
CASSLFGGIIAGELFF
TGTGCCAGCAGTTTATTCGGGGGGATAATCGCCGGGGAGCTGTTTTTT
>TRBJ2-7|TRBV5-1|many|TRBD1
CASSFGVDGTAPYEQYF
TGCGCCAGCAGCTTTGGGGTCGACGGGACAGCACCCTACGAGCAGTACTTC
>TRBJ1-2|TRBV20-1|few|-
CSASLSDYGYTF
TGCAGTGCTAGTTTATCGGACTATGGCTACACCTTC